What follows are 21 T cell receptor beta chains derived from one specimen sequenced in a study of shared clonotypes between healthy human individuals. Profiled with immunoSEQ multiplex PCR; TCRdb holds only in-frame clones, not every one. The sample lists roughly 2 million clones; just under 95% were seen once. Terminally differentiated effector memory CD45RA+ cells were excluded by CCR7 positive selection of CD45RO-negative cells. Sequenced material: naive CD8+ T cells sorted from blood. These receptors originate from a man younger than 30 in good health.

The chain links TRBV4-1 to TRBJ2-7, with D hard to call. Between the trimmed V and J ends, which lost 6 bases and 6 bases, there was a span of 12 bases. This CDR3 region has 12 residues. Germline lookup yields CDR1 MGHRA and CDR2 YSYEKL. The CDR3 nucleotides read TGCGCCAGCAGGTATCCGACCCGCGAGCAGTACTTC. Amino acids: CASRYPTREQYF.

The chain combines TRBV13 with TRBJ2-1; tentatively, D is TRBD1 (5 bases). Germline CDR1 and CDR2: PRHDT and FYEKMQ (reference sequence). The ends were cut back, 0 bases at V and 3 bases at J, with 12 bases in the middle. The CDR3 has 16 amino acids. CDR3 residues: CASSLGQGTRYNEQFF. DNA for the CDR3: TGTGCCAGCAGCTTAGGCCAGGGAACACGCTACAATGAGCAGTTCTTC. The full variable domain, its missing parts supplied by reference TRBV13 and TRBJ2-1, is AAGVIQSPRHLIKEKRETATLKCYPIPRHDTVYWYQQGPGQDPQFLISFYEKMQSDKGSIPDRFSAQQFSDYHSELNMSSLELGDSALYFCASSLGQGTRYNEQFFGPGTRLTVL.

V and J are TRBV7-9 and TRBJ1-1; maybe TRBD1 (5 bases). The CDR3 covers 14 residues. From germline, CDR1 is SEHNR and CDR2 FQNEAQ (reference sequence). The germline V and J ends were trimmed by 3 bases and 0 bases, with 8 bases remaining between them. CDR3 loop: CASSLSTVNTEAFF. CDR3 sequence (DNA): TGTGCCAGCAGCTTGTCGACAGTGAACACTGAAGCTTTCTTT.

This rearrangement joins TRBV27 to TRBJ1-6, with 8 nucleotides matching TRBD1. CDR1 and CDR2 from the germline V gene are MNHEY and SMNVEV (reference sequence). The CDR3 spans 14 residues. Trimming cost V 2 bases and J 8 bases; bases outside gene matches: 2. CDR3 in DNA: TGTGCCAGCAGTTTAGACAGGGGATATTCACCCCTCCACTTT. Its protein is CASSLDRGYSPLHF.

The CDR3 reads CASTTGGYNSPLHF. CDR3 in DNA: TGTGCCAGCACCACTGGCGGCTATAATTCACCCCTCCACTTT. The rearrangement uses TRBV6-6 and TRBJ1-6; D is ambiguous. The germline V gene has CDR1 MNHNY and CDR2 SVGAGI (reference sequence). V shed 7 bases and J shed 3 bases, with 10 bases lying between them. This CDR3 spans 14 amino acids.

This sequence joins TRBV6-6 and TRBJ2-7; perhaps TRBD1 as D (6 bases). CDR1 MNHNY and CDR2 SVGAGI come from the germline V gene (reference sequence). This CDR3 region has 16 residues. Trimming stripped 0 bases from V and 3 bases from J, with 15 bases between. The CDR3 protein is CASSYSSWGQNYEQYF. CDR3 in DNA: TGTGCCAGCAGTTACTCGAGTTGGGGACAAAACTACGAGCAGTACTTC.

This chain joins TRBV19 and TRBJ2-1; possible D gene TRBD2, 6 bases. The CDR3 extends over 14 amino acids. The germline CDR1 and CDR2 sequences are LNHDA and SQIVND (reference sequence). V lost 2 bases to trimming and J lost 3 bases, with 8 bases between them. CDR3 coding DNA: TGTGCCAGTAGTATAACGGAGGGCTACAATGAGCAGTTCTTC. It is translated as CASSITEGYNEQFF. The full variable domain, in which reference TRBV19 and TRBJ2-1 provide the parts outside the CDR3, is DGGITQSPKYLFRKEGQNVTLSCEQNLNHDAMYWYRQDPGQGLRLIYYSQIVNDFQKGDIAEGYSVSREKKESFPLTVTSAQKNPTAFYLCASSITEGYNEQFFGPGTRLTVL.

J is TRBJ2-3 and V is TRBV27; D is possibly TRBD2 (6 bases). The ends were cut back, 6 bases at V and 2 bases at J, with 12 bases in the middle. Germline-derived CDR1 and CDR2 are MNHEY and SMNVEV (reference sequence). The CDR3 is 14 residues long. CDR3 nucleotides: TGTGCCAGCAGCATCCGGGACTTCACAGATACGCAGTATTTT. Amino acids: CASSIRDFTDTQYF.

The CDR3 loop is CASSPTIGNTGELFF. The CDR3 region has the DNA TGTGCCAGCAGCCCGACTATAGGGAATACCGGGGAGCTGTTTTTT. V gene TRBV27 combines with J gene TRBJ2-2; perhaps TRBD2 as D (5 bases). CDR3 size: 15 residues. With 6 bases removed from V and 5 bases from J, the gap between germline ends came to 16 bases. The germline V gene has CDR1 MNHEY and CDR2 SMNVEV (reference sequence).

The genes are TRBV30 and TRBJ1-2, with unresolved D. The length of the CDR3 is 12 residues. V lost 5 bases, J lost 4 bases, and 11 bases lay in between. From germline, CDR1 is GTSNPN and CDR2 SVGIG (reference sequence). CDR3 coding DNA: TGTGCCTGGGGGTCTTCTGGCTATGGCTACACCTTC. As protein: CAWGSSGYGYTF.

The chain joins TRBV5-1 to TRBJ2-1; the match to TRBD2 covers 9 bases. Germline V lookup: CDR1 SGHRS, CDR2 YFSETQ. This CDR3 comprises 12 residues. V gave up 3 bases and J gave up 10 bases; unmatched junction bases: 2. The CDR3 DNA reads TGCGCCAGCAGCTGGACTAGCGCGGAGCAGTTCTTC. It specifies CASSWTSAEQFF.

Note on this clone: The sample carries other DNA sequences with the same CDR3. This sequence joins TRBV29-1 and TRBJ2-7; 7 bases agree with TRBD2. CDR1 is SQVTM, CDR2 ANQGSEA, per germline. The CDR3 contains 11 residues. V lost 3 bases and J lost 4; bases outside the gene matches: 0. The CDR3 DNA reads TGCAGCGTTGAGGGGGGGTACGAGCAGTACTTC. It translates to CSVEGGYEQYF.

The chain joins TRBV5-5 to TRBJ2-7; 8 nucleotides agree with TRBD1. The CDR3 is made up of 16 amino acids. V shed 5 bases and J 4 bases; nucleotides not matched to a gene: 14. Germline V gene sequence: CDR1 SGHKS, CDR2 YYEKEE (reference sequence). In nucleotides, the CDR3 is TGTGCCAGCAGTCATGAGGGGGGACAGGTTCGTTACGAGCAGTACTTC. Translation gives CASSHEGGQVRYEQYF.

The rearrangement links TRBV27 to TRBJ2-7; 11 bases agree with TRBD2. This CDR3 contains 16 residues. The germline gives CDR1 MNHEY, CDR2 SMNVEV (reference sequence). V was pared by 4 bases and J by 1 base, with 6 bases of the junction left unmatched. CDR3 DNA sequence: TGTGCCAGCAGTTACCAACTAGCGGGGGTGTCCTACGAGCAGTACTTC. Its translation is CASSYQLAGVSYEQYF.

The chain recombines TRBV19 with TRBJ2-3; 8 nucleotides line up with TRBD1. The CDR3 has 15 residues. After removal of 7 bases from V and 0 bases from J, the junction contained 6 bases not matched to a gene. Germline V gives CDR1 LNHDA, CDR2 SQIVND (reference sequence). DNA for the CDR3: TGTGCCAGTACTGCGACAGGGGTAAGCACAGATACGCAGTATTTT. It encodes CASTATGVSTDTQYF.

The chain has TRBV4-1 and TRBJ1-3; D might be TRBD1 (5 bases). The CDR3 extends over 16 amino acids. In germline, CDR1 is MGHRA, CDR2 YSYEKL. V shed 0 bases and J shed 4 bases, with 13 bases lying between them. Here the CDR3 DNA reads TGCGCCAGCAGCCAAGACATAGGGGCGTGGGGAAACACCATATATTTT. Its protein product is CASSQDIGAWGNTIYF.

This chain uses TRBV6-4 with TRBJ2-2; D unresolved. With 6 bases removed from V and 3 bases from J, the gap between germline ends came to 14 bases. The CDR3 has 15 amino acids. Germline lookup yields CDR1 MRHNA and CDR2 SNTAGT. In DNA, the CDR3 is TGTGCCAGCAGAGAAACCCGGTGGGACACCGGGGAGCTGTTTTTT. It translates to CASRETRWDTGELFF.

This clone was counted only a few times. V usage is TRBV18 and J usage is TRBJ2-7, with D possibly matching TRBD2 (5 bases). Trimming pared 4 bases from V and 2 bases from J, leaving 9 bases between. This CDR3 region has 13 residues. Germline CDR1 is KGHSH and CDR2 is LQKENI. CDR3 region: CASSLGGPYEQYF. The CDR3 nucleotides are TGTGCCAGCTCACTCGGAGGCCCCTACGAGCAGTACTTC.

The gene calls are TRBV2 and TRBJ2-7; D not resolved. The CDR3 is 15 amino acids. Germline V CDR1 and CDR2: SNHLY, FYNNEI. The germline V and J ends were trimmed by 10 bases and 0 bases, with 19 bases remaining between them. CDR3 region: CATLDVAGRSYEQYF. The CDR3 coding sequence is TGTGCCACCCTAGACGTGGCAGGACGCTCCTACGAGCAGTACTTC.

For the CDR3, the DNA is TGTGCCAGCAGCCGGACACCTAATCAGCCCCAGCATTTT. Translating gives CASSRTPNQPQHF. The chain is built from TRBV5-8 and TRBJ1-5; possible D gene TRBD1, 5 bases. The CDR3 is made up of 13 amino acids. CDR1 and CDR2 (germline): SGHTS, YDEGEE. Trimming cost V 4 bases and J 4 bases, with 9 bases left between them.

V and J are TRBV10-3 and TRBJ2-1; 10 bases are a match to TRBD2. Germline CDR1 ENHRY, CDR2 SYGVKD. With 1 base clipped from V and 6 bases from J, the junction kept 3 bases outside the gene matches. This CDR3 has 15 residues. The CDR3 loop reads CAISEWSSGSNEQFF. In nucleotides, the CDR3 is TGTGCCATCAGTGAGTGGTCTAGCGGGAGCAATGAGCAGTTCTTC.